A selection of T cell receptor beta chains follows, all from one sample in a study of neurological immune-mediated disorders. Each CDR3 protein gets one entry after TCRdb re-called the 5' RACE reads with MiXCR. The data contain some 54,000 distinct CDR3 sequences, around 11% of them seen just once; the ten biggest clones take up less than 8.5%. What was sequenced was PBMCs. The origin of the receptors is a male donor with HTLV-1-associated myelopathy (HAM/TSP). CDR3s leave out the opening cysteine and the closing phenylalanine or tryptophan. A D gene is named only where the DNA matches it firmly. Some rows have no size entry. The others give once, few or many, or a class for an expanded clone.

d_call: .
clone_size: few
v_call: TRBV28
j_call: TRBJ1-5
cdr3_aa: ASSSDRTSGNQPQH

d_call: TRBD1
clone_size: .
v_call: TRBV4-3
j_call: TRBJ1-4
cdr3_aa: ASSQVGRGDEKLF

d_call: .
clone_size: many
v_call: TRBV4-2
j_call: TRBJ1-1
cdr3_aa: ASSQSSLSRNTEAF

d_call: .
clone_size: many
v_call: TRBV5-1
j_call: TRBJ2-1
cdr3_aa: ASSLVGGGYNEQF

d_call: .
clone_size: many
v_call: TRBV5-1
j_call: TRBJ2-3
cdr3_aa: ASSLELSTQY

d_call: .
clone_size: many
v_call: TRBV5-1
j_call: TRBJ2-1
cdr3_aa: ASSLSAGIVNEQF

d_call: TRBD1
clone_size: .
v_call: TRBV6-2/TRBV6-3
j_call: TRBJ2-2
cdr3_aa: ASSYSTTGGNTGELF

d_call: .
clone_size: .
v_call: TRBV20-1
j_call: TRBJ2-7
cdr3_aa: SALLERGYEQY

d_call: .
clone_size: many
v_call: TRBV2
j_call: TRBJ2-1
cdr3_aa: ASSLNGEQF

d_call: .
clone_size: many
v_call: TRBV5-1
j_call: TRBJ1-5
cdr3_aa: ASSRDNPNQPQH

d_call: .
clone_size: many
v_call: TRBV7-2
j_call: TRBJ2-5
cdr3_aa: ASSLAVGVGQETQY

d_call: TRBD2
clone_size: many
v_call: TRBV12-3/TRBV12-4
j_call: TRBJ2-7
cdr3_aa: ASRGASGGSYEQY

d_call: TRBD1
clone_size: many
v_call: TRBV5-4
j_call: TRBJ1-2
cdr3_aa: ASSALDRGDYGYT

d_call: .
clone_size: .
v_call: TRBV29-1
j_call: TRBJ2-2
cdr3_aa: SVGVGTGELF

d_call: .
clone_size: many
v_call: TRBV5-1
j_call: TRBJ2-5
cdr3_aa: ASSLAQWGETQY

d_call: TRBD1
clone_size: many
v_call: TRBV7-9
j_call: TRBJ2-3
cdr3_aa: ASRPQGPDTQY

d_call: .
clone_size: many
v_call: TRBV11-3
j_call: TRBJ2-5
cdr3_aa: ASSLELGGETQY

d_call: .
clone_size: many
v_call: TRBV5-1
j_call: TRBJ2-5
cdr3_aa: ASSLGGEETQY

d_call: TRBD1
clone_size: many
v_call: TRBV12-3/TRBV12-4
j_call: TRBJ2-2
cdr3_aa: ASSPRTGATGELF

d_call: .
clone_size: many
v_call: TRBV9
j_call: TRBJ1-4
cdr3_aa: ASSFRGGVDEKLF

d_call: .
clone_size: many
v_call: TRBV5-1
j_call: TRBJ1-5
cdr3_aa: ASSLYGDSNQPQH

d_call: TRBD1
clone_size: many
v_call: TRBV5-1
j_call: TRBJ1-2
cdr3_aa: ASSLDRGYDYGYT

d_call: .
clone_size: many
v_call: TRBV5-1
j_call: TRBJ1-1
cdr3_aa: ASSVGANTEAF

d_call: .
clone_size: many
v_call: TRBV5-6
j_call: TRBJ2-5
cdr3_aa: ASSRYRLQETQY

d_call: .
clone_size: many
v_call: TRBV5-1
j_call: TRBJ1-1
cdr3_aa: ASSLERAGTEAF

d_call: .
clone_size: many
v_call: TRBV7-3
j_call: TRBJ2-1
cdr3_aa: ASSPTRGANEQF

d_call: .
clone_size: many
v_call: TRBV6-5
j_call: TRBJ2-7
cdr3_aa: ASSYDPIEY

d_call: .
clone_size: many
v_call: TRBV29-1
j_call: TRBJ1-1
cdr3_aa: SVARDSFIPEAF

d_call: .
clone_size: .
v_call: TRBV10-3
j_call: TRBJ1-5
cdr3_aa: AISERSGDGLSNQPQH

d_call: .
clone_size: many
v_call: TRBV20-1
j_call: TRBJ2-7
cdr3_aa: SARADTYEQY

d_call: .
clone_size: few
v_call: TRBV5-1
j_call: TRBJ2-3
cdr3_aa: ASSLGTFASTDTQY

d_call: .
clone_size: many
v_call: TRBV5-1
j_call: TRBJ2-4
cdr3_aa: ASRQGGPKNIQY

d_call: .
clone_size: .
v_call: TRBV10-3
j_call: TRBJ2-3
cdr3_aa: AISESDTQY

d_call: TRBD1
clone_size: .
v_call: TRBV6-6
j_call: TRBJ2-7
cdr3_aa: ASSQTGAHEQY

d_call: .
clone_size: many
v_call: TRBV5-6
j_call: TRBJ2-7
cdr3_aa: ASSFVSYEQY

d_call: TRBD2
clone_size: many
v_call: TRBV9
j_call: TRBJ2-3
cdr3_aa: ASSFRLAGDTQY